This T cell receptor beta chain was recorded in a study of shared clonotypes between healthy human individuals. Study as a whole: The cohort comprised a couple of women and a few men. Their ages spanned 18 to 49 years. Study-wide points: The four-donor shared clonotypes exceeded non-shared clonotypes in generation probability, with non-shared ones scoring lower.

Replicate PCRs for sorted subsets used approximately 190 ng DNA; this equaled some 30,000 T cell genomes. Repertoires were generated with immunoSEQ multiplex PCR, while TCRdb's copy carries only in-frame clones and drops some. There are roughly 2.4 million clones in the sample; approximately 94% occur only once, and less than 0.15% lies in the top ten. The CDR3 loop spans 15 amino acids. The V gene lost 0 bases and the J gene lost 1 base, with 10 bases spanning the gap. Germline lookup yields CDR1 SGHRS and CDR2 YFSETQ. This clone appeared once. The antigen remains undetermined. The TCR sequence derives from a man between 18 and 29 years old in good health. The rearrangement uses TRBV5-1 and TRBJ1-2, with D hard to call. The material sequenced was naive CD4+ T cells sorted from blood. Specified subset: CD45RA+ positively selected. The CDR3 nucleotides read TGCGCCAGCAGCTTGGCTAGACCCTTTAACTATGGCTACACCTTC. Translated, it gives CASSLARPFNYGYTF.